One and the same sample provided the 22 T cell receptor beta chains below, sequenced in a study of T cell responses to AZD1222 COVID-19 vaccine. This table comes from immunoSEQ multiplex PCR, and its TCRdb copy is limited to in-frame clones, with some not included. The sample lists 150,000 to 200,000 clones, just over 90% occurring once. The material sequenced was peripheral blood, taken on day 0 of AZD1222 vaccination. The receptors come from an adult in good health.

J is TRBJ2-1 and V is TRBV28; D unclear. V gave up 8 bases and J gave up 7 bases, with 21 bases separating them. Looked up from germline, CDR1 is MDHEN and CDR2 is SYDVKM. The CDR3 sequence is 15 residues long. CDR3 nucleotides: TGTGCCAGCTCTCACGGGTGGGCAATTCCAAATGAGCAGTTCTTC. Encoded protein: CASSHGWAIPNEQFF.

The J gene is TRBJ1-1, the V gene TRBV3-1 (or the pseudogene TRBV3-2); no firm D call. There are 14 residues in the CDR3. V dropped 1 base and J dropped 8 bases, with 14 bases sitting between them. Germline CDR1 reads LGHDT; CDR2 reads YNNKEL (reference sequence). The CDR3 loop reads CASSQGEMRGEAFF. Written as DNA, the CDR3 is TGTGCCAGCAGCCAAGGAGAAATGAGAGGAGAAGCTTTCTTT.

The chain links TRBV6-6 to TRBJ2-3; possibly TRBD1 or TRBD2 for D (5 bases each). The CDR3 has 12 residues. The V gene lost 6 bases and the J gene lost 9 bases, with 13 bases spanning the gap. CDR1 and CDR2 from the germline V gene are MNHNY and SVGAGI (reference sequence). In DNA form, the CDR3 reads TGTGCCAGCAGCTGGGACGGAATAACGCAGTATTTT. This sequence encodes CASSWDGITQYF.

This chain joins TRBV5-5 and TRBJ1-1, with a tentative D call TRBD1 (5 bases). The CDR3 runs 14 residues. V was cut by 0 bases and J by 3 bases, with 9 bases left in between. Germline loops: CDR1 SGHKS, CDR2 YYEKEE (reference sequence). The CDR3 protein is CASSLAGRDTEAFF. In DNA form, the CDR3 reads TGTGCCAGCAGCTTGGCAGGGAGGGACACTGAAGCTTTCTTT.

This chain links TRBV28 with TRBJ2-3; 12 bases agree with TRBD1. The CDR3 length is 17 residues. With 4 bases clipped from V and 6 bases from J, the junction kept 11 bases outside the gene matches. Germline V gives CDR1 MDHEN, CDR2 SYDVKM. CDR3 loop: CASSSYAWDRGLDTQYF. The CDR3 DNA is TGTGCCAGCAGTTCGTACGCGTGGGACAGGGGGCTTGATACGCAGTATTTT.

This clone was seen only once. V is TRBV5-1 and J is TRBJ1-2, with TRBD1 as a possible D gene (5 bases). The CDR3 totals 14 residues. In germline, CDR1 is SGHRS, CDR2 YFSETQ. V lost 0 bases and J 8 bases, leaving 14 bases between the germline ends. CDR3 DNA sequence: TGCGCCAGCAGCTTGGGACAGCCGGATCGGGGCTACACCTTC. It yields the protein CASSLGQPDRGYTF.

The CDR3 spells CASSLRGNTIYF. CDR3 nucleotides: TGTGCCAGCAGCTTAAGAGGAAACACCATATATTTT. The chain couples TRBV11-2 to TRBJ1-3; D gene uncertain. V was clipped by 2 bases and J by 4 bases, with 3 bases between them. The CDR3 has 12 residues. Germline CDR1 is SGHAT and CDR2 is FQNNGV.

This chain uses TRBV3-1 (or the pseudogene TRBV3-2) with TRBJ1-1; D unclear. The CDR3 runs to 15 residues. The V end was cut by 6 bases, the J end by 5 bases, with 19 bases between. Germline V gene data show CDR1 as LGHDT and CDR2 as YNNKEL (reference sequence). CDR3 loop: CASRPFRAAKTEAFF. In nucleotides, the CDR3 is TGTGCCAGCAGACCCTTTAGGGCGGCGAAGACTGAAGCTTTCTTT.

The chain has TRBV6-2 or TRBV6-3 and TRBJ2-2, with D uncertain. Germline V gene data show CDR1 as MNHEY and CDR2 as SVGEGT. V lost 2 bases to trimming and J lost 5 bases, with 12 bases between them. This CDR3 spans 15 amino acids. The CDR3 nucleotides are TGTGCCAGCAGTTACGCCCCTCCATCGACCGGGGAGCTGTTTTTT. Its protein product is CASSYAPPSTGELFF.

This chain links TRBV2 with TRBJ2-3, with 11 bases lining up with TRBD2. The junction had 4 bases not matched to a gene; V was cut back by 10 bases and J by 1 base. The CDR3 runs to 14 residues. Per the germline V gene, CDR1 is SNHLY and CDR2 is FYNNEI. The CDR3 region has the DNA TGTGCCAACCGTAGCGGGGGGGGCACAGATACGCAGTATTTT. It translates to CANRSGGGTDTQYF.

The V and J genes are TRBV7-9 and TRBJ1-1; D is unclear. V was shortened by 6 bases and J by 3 bases, with 11 bases between the two germline ends. The CDR3 totals 13 residues. Germline CDR1 is SEHNR and CDR2 is FQNEAQ (reference sequence). The CDR3 DNA reads TGTGCCAGCAGGCAAGGCACTGACACTGAAGCTTTCTTT. It encodes CASRQGTDTEAFF.

The genes are TRBV27 and TRBJ1-1; D is undetermined. CDR1 and CDR2 (germline): MNHEY, SMNVEV (reference sequence). The CDR3 sequence is 12 residues long. Trimming pared 4 bases from V and 10 bases from J, leaving 13 bases between. CDR3 region: CASSSVGFGAFF. The DNA for the CDR3 is TGTGCCAGCAGTTCGGTGGGGTTTGGAGCTTTCTTT.

The chain combines TRBV12-5 with TRBJ2-7; 11 nucleotides match TRBD2. The CDR3 length is 17 residues. V lost 1 base, J lost 4 bases, and 9 bases stayed unmatched. CDR1 is LGHNT, CDR2 FRNRAP, per germline. CDR3 in amino acids: CASGLDPSLAGAYEQYF. The DNA of the CDR3 is TGTGCTAGTGGTTTGGACCCTTCACTAGCGGGAGCATACGAGCAGTACTTC.

This rearrangement joins TRBV2 to TRBJ1-5; no definite D call. This CDR3 region has 15 residues. CDR1 and CDR2 from the germline V gene are SNHLY and FYNNEI. V was clipped by 1 base and J by 4 bases, with 11 bases between them. CDR3 bases: TGTGCCAGCAGTGAAGGGCCCGGAGGGAATCAGCCCCAGCATTTT. Translated: CASSEGPGGNQPQHF. Filled out from reference TRBV2 and TRBJ1-5, the complete variable domain reads EPEVTQTPSHQVTQMGQEVILRCVPISNHLYFYWYRQILGQKVEFLVSFYNNEISEKSEIFDDQFSVERPDGSNFTLKIRSTKLEDSAMYFCASSEGPGGNQPQHFGDGTRLSIL.

The table lists this clone with a count of one. V usage is TRBV12-3 or TRBV12-4 and J usage is TRBJ1-4, with D perhaps TRBD1 (5 bases). The CDR3 consists of 11 residues. V dropped 5 bases and J dropped 11 bases, with 9 bases sitting between them. CDR3 sequence (DNA): TGTGCCAGCAGTGCGGGGGTGAAACTGTTTTTT. Its protein product is CASSAGVKLFF.

The CDR3 region is CASSIDQKGVGYTF. As DNA, the CDR3 is TGTGCCAGTAGTATAGACCAGAAGGGGGTCGGCTACACCTTC. This rearrangement joins TRBV19 to TRBJ1-2; the D gene is possibly TRBD1 (6 bases). The germline gives CDR1 LNHDA, CDR2 SQIVND (reference sequence). There are 14 residues in the CDR3. Trimming took 0 bases from V and 8 from J, leaving 13 bases between them.

To note about this clone: Distinct nucleotide sequences in the sample also encode this CDR3. The V and J genes are TRBV14 and TRBJ1-1; no definite D call. This CDR3 region has 13 residues. Trimming stripped 0 bases from V and 1 base from J, with 3 bases between. In germline, CDR1 is SGHDN, CDR2 FVKESK. CDR3 sequence (DNA): TGTGCCAGCAGCCAAGATTGGAACACTGAAGCTTTCTTT. Protein product: CASSQDWNTEAFF.

The genes are TRBV5-1 and TRBJ1-1, with D maybe TRBD1 (5 bases). The CDR3 sequence is 16 residues long. Trimming shortened V by 0 bases and J by 1 base, and 13 bases separated the two germline ends. Germline CDR1 is SGHRS and CDR2 is YFSETQ. CDR3 sequence: CASSLEWDGGNTEAFF. As DNA, the CDR3 is TGCGCCAGCAGCTTGGAATGGGACGGGGGGAACACTGAAGCTTTCTTT.

The chain links TRBV20-1 to TRBJ2-1; 8 nucleotides agree with TRBD2. CDR3 length equals 15 residues. V shed 3 bases, J shed 4 bases, and the junction held 8 bases outside the gene matches. Germline lookup yields CDR1 DFQATT and CDR2 SNEGSKA (reference sequence). The CDR3 nucleotides read TGCAGTGCTAGTTCTAGCGGGTTATTATACAATGAGCAGTTCTTC. This translates into CSASSSGLLYNEQFF.

In nucleotides, the CDR3 is TGTGCCAGCAGCTTAATAGGGGGAGAGACCCAGTACTTC. As protein: CASSLIGGETQYF. J is TRBJ2-5 and V is TRBV13; possible D gene TRBD1, 6 bases. V lost 2 bases, J lost 4 bases, and 8 bases lay in between. CDR3 length: 13 residues. Germline CDR1 is PRHDT and CDR2 is FYEKMQ (reference sequence).

V usage is TRBV19 and J usage is TRBJ1-1; TRBD1 matches 8 bases. Germline V gene lookup returns CDR1 LNHDA and CDR2 SQIVND (reference sequence). V trimming: 0 bases; J trimming: 5 bases; junction bases outside the gene matches: 11. The CDR3 runs to 17 residues. Here the CDR3 reads CASSIDQLDRARTEAFF. The CDR3 DNA reads TGTGCCAGTAGTATAGATCAGTTGGACAGGGCTCGGACTGAAGCTTTCTTT.

The genes are TRBV5-1 and TRBJ2-3; D is unresolved. The germline V gene has CDR1 SGHRS and CDR2 YFSETQ. V was shortened by 0 bases and J by 2 bases, with 4 bases between the two germline ends. The CDR3 is 13 amino acids. CDR3 sequence reads: CASSLGTTDTQYF. The CDR3 DNA follows: TGCGCCAGCAGCTTGGGCACCACAGATACGCAGTATTTT.